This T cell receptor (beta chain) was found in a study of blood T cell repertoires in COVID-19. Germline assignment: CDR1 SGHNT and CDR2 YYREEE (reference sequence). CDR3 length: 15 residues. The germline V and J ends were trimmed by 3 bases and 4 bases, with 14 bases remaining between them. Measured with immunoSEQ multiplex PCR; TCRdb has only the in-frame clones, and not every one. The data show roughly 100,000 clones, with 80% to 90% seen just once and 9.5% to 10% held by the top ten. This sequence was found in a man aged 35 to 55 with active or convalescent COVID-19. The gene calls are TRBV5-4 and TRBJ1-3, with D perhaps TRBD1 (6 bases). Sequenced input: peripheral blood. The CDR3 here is CASSSAGANGNTIYF. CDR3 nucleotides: TGTGCCAGCAGCTCAGCGGGGGCGAACGGAAACACCATATATTTT.